Listed below are T cell receptor beta chains from one sample, sequenced in a study of blood T cell repertoires in COVID-19. Assay used: immunoSEQ multiplex PCR; TCRdb lists only in-frame clones, some missing. Of over 45,000 clones listed, around four fifths are singletons. The sample taken for sequencing was peripheral blood. The receptors come from a human donor in a cohort sampled during active COVID-19. CDR3s include the opening cysteine and the closing phenylalanine or tryptophan. D genes are given only for firm matches. Expanded clones are given a class, and other clones once, few, many or no size at all.

CDR3 protein	CDR3 DNA	clone size	V gene	J gene	D gene
CAWKEDYGYTF	TGTGCCTGGAAGGAGGACTATGGCTACACCTTC	-	TRBV30	TRBJ1-2	-
CSVQGADGYTF	TGCAGCGTGCAGGGTGCCGATGGCTACACCTTC	-	TRBV29-1	TRBJ1-2	-
CASSLVAAREAFF	TGCGCCAGCAGCCTTGTGGCGGCCCGTGAAGCTTTCTTT	once	TRBV5-1	TRBJ1-1	-
CASMLQSTDTQYF	TGTGCCAGCATGCTGCAGTCCACAGATACGCAGTATTTT	-	TRBV5-6	TRBJ2-3	-
CASSQQNTQYF	TGTGCCAGCAGTCAACAGAATACGCAGTATTTT	once	TRBV12-3/TRBV12-4	TRBJ2-3	-
CASSPRTGSSPLHF	TGTGCCAGCAGCCCCCGGACAGGGTCGTCACCCCTCCACTTT	-	TRBV3-1/TRBV3-2	TRBJ1-6	TRBD1
CASSQGATGSPTDTQYF	TGTGCCAGCAGCCAAGGGGCTACGGGGTCACCCACAGATACGCAGTATTTT	-	TRBV4-2	TRBJ2-3	-
CASSVPGEQYF	TGTGCCAGCAGCGTGCCGGGCGAGCAGTACTTC	-	TRBV5-6	TRBJ2-7	-
CASSQSDTQYF	TGTGCCAGCAGCCAGTCAGATACGCAGTATTTT	-	TRBV5-4	TRBJ2-3	-
CASSLAGDSNQPQHF	TGTGCCAGCAGCTTAGCAGGGGATAGCAATCAGCCCCAGCATTTT	few	TRBV7-9	TRBJ1-5	-
CASSLALFDGGPYNEQFF	TGTGCCAGCAGCTTGGCACTTTTTGACGGGGGGCCCTACAATGAGCAGTTCTTC	-	TRBV5-6	TRBJ2-1	-
CASSPSRVQETQYF	TGTGCCAGCAGCCCTTCGCGGGTCCAAGAGACCCAGTACTTC	-	TRBV7-2	TRBJ2-5	-
CASSQGSGGGYEQYF	TGTGCCAGCTCACAAGGGTCAGGGGGCGGATACGAGCAGTACTTC	-	TRBV18	TRBJ2-7	TRBD1
CASSLGAGGREQFF	TGTGCCAGCAGTTTAGGAGCGGGGGGGCGAGAGCAGTTCTTC	-	TRBV27	TRBJ2-1	TRBD2
CASSLTGTYNSPLHF	TGTGCCAGCAGTTTGACGGGGACCTATAATTCACCCCTCCACTTT	-	TRBV27	TRBJ1-6	-
CASSYNTGGEKLFF	TGTGCCAGCAGTTACAATACAGGTGGTGAAAAACTGTTTTTT	-	TRBV6-5	TRBJ1-4	-
CASSVGHRGENIQYF	TGTGCCAGCAGCGTAGGGCACAGGGGGGAAAACATTCAGTACTTC	-	TRBV9	TRBJ2-4	TRBD1
CASSALGGASYNEQFF	TGTGCCAGCAGCGCTTTGGGGGGGGCCTCCTACAATGAGCAGTTCTTC	-	TRBV9	TRBJ2-1	-
CASSLDRTGAIRAEAFF	TGTGCCAGCAGTTTAGACCGGACAGGGGCCATCAGGGCGGAAGCTTTCTTT	-	TRBV27	TRBJ1-1	TRBD1
CASSESRASGAYEQYF	TGCGCCAGCAGTGAGTCAAGGGCTAGCGGGGCTTACGAGCAGTACTTC	-	TRBV10-2	TRBJ2-7	TRBD2
CSASNQANTEAFF	TGCAGTGCTAGTAACCAAGCGAACACTGAAGCTTTCTTT	-	TRBV20-1	TRBJ1-1	-
CASSFRLASTDTQYF	TGCGCCAGCAGCTTCCGACTAGCGAGCACAGATACGCAGTATTTT	-	TRBV5-1	TRBJ2-3	TRBD2
CASSLEGGAQGQFF	TGTGCCAGCAGCTTAGAGGGAGGGGCCCAGGGGCAGTTCTTC	-	TRBV11-3	TRBJ2-1	TRBD2
CASSHDIGTNNEQFF	TGTGCCAGCAGCCACGATATCGGGACTAACAATGAGCAGTTCTTC	few	TRBV14	TRBJ2-1	TRBD2
CASRRDRDPNQPQHF	TGTGCCAGTAGGCGTGACAGGGACCCGAATCAGCCCCAGCATTTT	-	TRBV19	TRBJ1-5	TRBD1
CSASMGLKGIQYF	TGCAGTGCTAGTATGGGACTAAAGGGCATTCAGTACTTC	-	TRBV20-1	TRBJ2-4	TRBD2
CASSLAGRATNEKLFF	TGTGCCAGCAGCTTAGCGGGCCGCGCAACTAATGAAAAACTGTTTTTT	-	TRBV7-6	TRBJ1-4	-
CASSRVGGTEAFF	TGTGCCAGCAGTCGGGTCGGAGGCACTGAAGCTTTCTTT	-	TRBV3-1/TRBV3-2	TRBJ1-1	-
CASSLGLAGGRQFF	TGTGCCAGCAGCTTGGGACTAGCGGGGGGTAGACAGTTCTTC	-	TRBV7-2	TRBJ2-1	TRBD2
CASEGTGGSGYTF	TGTGCCAGCGAAGGGACAGGCGGCTCGGGCTACACCTTC	-	TRBV5-4	TRBJ1-2	TRBD1
CASSPYQRVYEQYF	TGTGCCAGCAGCCCCTATCAAAGAGTATACGAGCAGTACTTC	-	TRBV7-9	TRBJ2-7	-
CASSLVGGLAKNIQYF	TGTGCCAGCAGCTTAGTCGGGGGATTAGCCAAAAACATTCAGTACTTC	-	TRBV7-8	TRBJ2-4	-
CATRGEQNQPQHF	TGTGCCACCCGCGGGGAGCAAAATCAGCCCCAGCATTTT	few	TRBV15	TRBJ1-5	-
CAWSTTSGDTDTQYF	TGTGCCTGGAGTACCACTAGCGGGGACACAGATACGCAGTATTTT	-	TRBV30	TRBJ2-3	TRBD2
CATSAGLADLYEQYF	TGTGCCACCAGTGCGGGACTAGCGGATCTTTACGAGCAGTACTTC	-	TRBV24-1	TRBJ2-7	TRBD2
CATRTGGTEKLFF	TGTGCCACTAGAACAGGGGGGACTGAAAAACTGTTTTTT	-	TRBV19	TRBJ1-4	TRBD1
CASSPSYWPGEKLFF	TGTGCCAGCAGCCCATCCTACTGGCCAGGTGAAAAACTGTTTTTT	-	TRBV5-6	TRBJ1-4	-
CATSDQTAGGQYF	TGTGCCACCAGTGATCAGACAGCGGGAGGGCAGTATTTT	once	TRBV24-1	TRBJ2-3	TRBD2
CASSIATGYSYEQYF	TGTGCCAGCAGTATCGCAACAGGGTACTCCTACGAGCAGTACTTC	-	TRBV28	TRBJ2-7	-
CSASMGASMVGYTF	TGCAGTGCTAGTATGGGGGCTTCTATGGTCGGCTACACCTTC	-	TRBV20-1	TRBJ1-2	-
CASSPQGANSPLHF	TGCGCCAGCAGCCCACAGGGGGCTAATTCACCCCTCCACTTT	-	TRBV5-1	TRBJ1-6	TRBD1
CASSQRLAGAREQFF	TGTGCCAGCAGCCAACGACTAGCGGGGGCGCGCGAGCAGTTCTTC	-	TRBV3-1/TRBV3-2	TRBJ2-1	TRBD2
CAWHPPDRANSPLHF	TGTGCCTGGCATCCTCCGGACAGAGCTAATTCACCCCTCCACTTT	-	TRBV30	TRBJ1-6	-
CASSFYGSGSPLHF	TGTGCCAGCAGCTTCTACGGGAGCGGATCACCCCTCCACTTT	-	TRBV7-2	TRBJ1-6	-
CASSQGTGPYEQYF	TGTGCCAGCAGCCAAGGGACAGGTCCCTACGAGCAGTACTTC	-	TRBV3-1/TRBV3-2	TRBJ2-7	TRBD1
CASSPRLAGASYEQYF	TGTGCCAGTAGTCCACGACTAGCGGGGGCCTCCTACGAGCAGTACTTC	-	TRBV19	TRBJ2-7	TRBD2
CASRALDRNNEKLFF	TGTGCCAGTAGAGCACTGGACAGGAATAATGAAAAACTGTTTTTT	-	TRBV19	TRBJ1-4	TRBD1